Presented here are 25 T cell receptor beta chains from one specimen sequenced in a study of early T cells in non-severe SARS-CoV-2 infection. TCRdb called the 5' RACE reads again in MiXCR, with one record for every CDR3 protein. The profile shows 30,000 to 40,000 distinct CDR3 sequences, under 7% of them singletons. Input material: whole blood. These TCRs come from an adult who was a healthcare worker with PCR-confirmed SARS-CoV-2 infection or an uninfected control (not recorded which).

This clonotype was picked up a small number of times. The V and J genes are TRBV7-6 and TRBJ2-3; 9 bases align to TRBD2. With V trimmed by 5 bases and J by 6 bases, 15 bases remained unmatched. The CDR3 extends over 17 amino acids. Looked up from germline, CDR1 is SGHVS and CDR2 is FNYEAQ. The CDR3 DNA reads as TGTGCCAGCAGCAGAGGGGGGACTAGCCGGCTGGGGGATACGCAGTATTTT. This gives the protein CASSRGGTSRLGDTQYF.

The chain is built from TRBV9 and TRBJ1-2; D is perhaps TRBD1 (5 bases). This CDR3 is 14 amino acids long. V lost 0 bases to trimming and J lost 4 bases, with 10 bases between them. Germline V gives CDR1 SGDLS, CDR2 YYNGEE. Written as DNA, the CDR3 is TGTGCCAGCAGCGTAGGCCAGGGAACCTATGGCTACACCTTC. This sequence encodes CASSVGQGTYGYTF. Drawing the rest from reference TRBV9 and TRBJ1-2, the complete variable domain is DSGVTQTPKHLITATGQRVTLRCSPRSGDLSVYWYQQSLDQGLQFLIQYYNGEERAKGNILERFSAQQFPDLHSELNLSSLELGDSALYFCASSVGQGTYGYTFGSGTRLTVV.

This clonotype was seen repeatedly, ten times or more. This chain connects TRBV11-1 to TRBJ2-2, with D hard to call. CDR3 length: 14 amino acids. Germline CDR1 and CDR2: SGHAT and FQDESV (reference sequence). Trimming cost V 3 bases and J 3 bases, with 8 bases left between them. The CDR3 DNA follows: TGTGCCAGCAGCTTGGGTCGTGACACCGGGGAGCTGTTTTTT. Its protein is CASSLGRDTGELFF.

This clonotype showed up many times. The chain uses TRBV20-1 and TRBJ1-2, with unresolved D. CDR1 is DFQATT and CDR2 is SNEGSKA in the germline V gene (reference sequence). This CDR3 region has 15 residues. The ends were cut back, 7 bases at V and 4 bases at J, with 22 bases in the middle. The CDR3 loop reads CSVFGWANGIYGYTF. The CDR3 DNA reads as TGCAGTGTCTTCGGTTGGGCCAATGGCATCTATGGCTACACCTTC.

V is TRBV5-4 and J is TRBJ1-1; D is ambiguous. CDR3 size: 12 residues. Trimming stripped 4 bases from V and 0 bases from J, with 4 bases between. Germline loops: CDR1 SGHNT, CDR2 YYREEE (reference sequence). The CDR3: CASSRLNTEAFF. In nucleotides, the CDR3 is TGTGCCAGCAGCAGACTGAACACTGAAGCTTTCTTT. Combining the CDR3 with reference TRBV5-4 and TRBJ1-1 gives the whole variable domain ETGVTQSPTHLIKTRGQQVTLRCSSQSGHNTVSWYQQALGQGPQFIFQYYREEENGRGNFPPRFSGLQFPNYSSELNVNALELDDSALYLCASSRLNTEAFFGQGTRLTVV.

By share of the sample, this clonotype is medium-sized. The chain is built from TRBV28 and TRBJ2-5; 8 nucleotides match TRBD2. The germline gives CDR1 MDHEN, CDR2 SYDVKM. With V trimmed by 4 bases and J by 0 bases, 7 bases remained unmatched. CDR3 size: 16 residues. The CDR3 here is CASSSQRGPYQETQYF. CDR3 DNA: TGTGCCAGCAGTTCACAGCGGGGGCCGTACCAAGAGACCCAGTACTTC.

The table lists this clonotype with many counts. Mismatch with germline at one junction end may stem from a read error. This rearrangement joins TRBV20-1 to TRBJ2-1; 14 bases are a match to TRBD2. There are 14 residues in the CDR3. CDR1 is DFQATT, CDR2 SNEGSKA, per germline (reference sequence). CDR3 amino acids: CSAAIPGTSGRMDF. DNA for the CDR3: TGCAGTGCTGCAATCCCCGGGACTAGCGGGAGAATGGATTTC.

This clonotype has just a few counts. DNA of the CDR3: TGTGCCAGCAGTTTGCTTAGCGGCCACTACGAGCAGTACTTC. Protein sequence: CASSLLSGHYEQYF. The rearrangement links TRBV28 to TRBJ2-7, with a possible D match to TRBD2 (6 bases). This CDR3 is 14 amino acids long. Germline CDR1 MDHEN, CDR2 SYDVKM. Trimming removed 3 bases at V and 3 bases at J, with 12 bases between.

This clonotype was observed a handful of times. The CDR3 nucleotides are TGTGCCAGCAGCTTGACCCCGGGACTAGCGGGAGGCGAGCAGTACTTC. This translates into CASSLTPGLAGGEQYF. The chain combines TRBV7-8 with TRBJ2-7; 15 nucleotides agree with TRBD2. This CDR3 region has 16 residues. Germline CDR1 reads SGHVS; CDR2 reads FQNEAQ. The V and J ends lost 3 bases and 6 bases, in that order; junction bases with no gene match: 6.

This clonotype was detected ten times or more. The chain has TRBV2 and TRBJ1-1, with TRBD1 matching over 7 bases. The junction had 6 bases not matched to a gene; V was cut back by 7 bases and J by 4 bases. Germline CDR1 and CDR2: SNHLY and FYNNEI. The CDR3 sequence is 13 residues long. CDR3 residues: CASKGARFTEAFF. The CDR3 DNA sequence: TGTGCCAGCAAGGGGGCCCGATTCACTGAAGCTTTCTTT. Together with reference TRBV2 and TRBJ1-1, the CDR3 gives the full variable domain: EPEVTQTPSHQVTQMGQEVILRCVPISNHLYFYWYRQILGQKVEFLVSFYNNEISEKSEIFDDQFSVERPDGSNFTLKIRSTKLEDSAMYFCASKGARFTEAFFGQGTRLTVV.

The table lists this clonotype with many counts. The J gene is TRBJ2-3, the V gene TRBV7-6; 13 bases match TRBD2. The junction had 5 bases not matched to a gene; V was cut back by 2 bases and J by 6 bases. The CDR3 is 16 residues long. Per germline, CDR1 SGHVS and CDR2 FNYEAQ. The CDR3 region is CASSLLGLAGADTQYF. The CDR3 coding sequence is TGTGCCAGCAGCTTACTTGGACTAGCGGGAGCTGATACGCAGTATTTT.

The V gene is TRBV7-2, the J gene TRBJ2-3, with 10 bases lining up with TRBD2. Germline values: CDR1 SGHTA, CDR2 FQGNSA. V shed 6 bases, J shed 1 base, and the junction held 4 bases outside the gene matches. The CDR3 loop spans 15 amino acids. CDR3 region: CASSSTSGGTDTQYF. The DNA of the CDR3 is TGTGCCAGCAGTTCAACTAGCGGGGGCACAGATACGCAGTATTTT.

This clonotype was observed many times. The CDR3 nucleotides read TGTGCCAGCAGCTTAGGGGCAGACCTTAGCAATCAGCCCCAGCATTTT. Residues: CASSLGADLSNQPQHF. The rearrangement links TRBV11-2 to TRBJ1-5; D not certain. The CDR3 covers 16 residues. V dropped 1 base and J dropped 0 bases, with 10 bases sitting between them. Germline CDR1 and CDR2: SGHAT and FQNNGV. The full variable domain, in which reference TRBV11-2 and TRBJ1-5 provide the parts outside the CDR3, is EAGVAQSPRYKIIEKRQSVAFWCNPISGHATLYWYQQILGQGPKLLIQFQNNGVVDDSQLPKDRFSAERLKGVDSTLKIQPAKLEDSAVYLCASSLGADLSNQPQHFGDGTRLSIL.

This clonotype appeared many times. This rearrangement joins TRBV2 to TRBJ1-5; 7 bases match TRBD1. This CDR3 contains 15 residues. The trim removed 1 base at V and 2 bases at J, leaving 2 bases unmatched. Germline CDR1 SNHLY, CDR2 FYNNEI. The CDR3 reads CASSEEGTGNQPQHF. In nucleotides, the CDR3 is TGTGCCAGCAGTGAAGAAGGGACAGGCAATCAGCCCCAGCATTTT.

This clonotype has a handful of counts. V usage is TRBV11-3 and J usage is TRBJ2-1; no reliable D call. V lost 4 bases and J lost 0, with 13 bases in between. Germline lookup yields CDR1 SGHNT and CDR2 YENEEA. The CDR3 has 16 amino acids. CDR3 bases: TGTGCCAGCAGCTCGCGATACTCAGGCTCCTACAATGAGCAGTTCTTC. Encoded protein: CASSSRYSGSYNEQFF. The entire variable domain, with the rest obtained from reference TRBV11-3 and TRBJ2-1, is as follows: EAGVVQSPRYKIIEKKQPVAFWCNPISGHNTLYWYLQNLGQGPELLIRYENEEAVDDSQLPKDRFSAERLKGVDSTLKIQPAELGDSAVYLCASSSRYSGSYNEQFFGPGTRLTVL.

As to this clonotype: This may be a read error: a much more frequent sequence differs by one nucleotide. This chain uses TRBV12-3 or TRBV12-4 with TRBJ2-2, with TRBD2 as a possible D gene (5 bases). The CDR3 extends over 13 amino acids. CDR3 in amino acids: CASSLLMNGVLFF. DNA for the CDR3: TGTGCCAGCAGTTTACTCATGAACGGGGTGCTGTTTTTT.

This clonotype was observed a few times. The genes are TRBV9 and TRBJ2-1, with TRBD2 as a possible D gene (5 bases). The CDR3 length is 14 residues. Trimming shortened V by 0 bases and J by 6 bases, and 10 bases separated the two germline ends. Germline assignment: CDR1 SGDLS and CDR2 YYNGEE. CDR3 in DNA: TGTGCCAGCAGCGTAGGAGGGAGAGTCAATGAGCAGTTCTTC. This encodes CASSVGGRVNEQFF.

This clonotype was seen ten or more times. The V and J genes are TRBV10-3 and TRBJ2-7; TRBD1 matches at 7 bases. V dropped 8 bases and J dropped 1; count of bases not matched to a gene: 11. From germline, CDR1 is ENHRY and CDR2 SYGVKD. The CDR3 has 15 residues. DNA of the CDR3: TGTGCCATCGGAGCAACAGGGGCCTCATCCTACGAGCAGTACTTC. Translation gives CAIGATGASSYEQYF.

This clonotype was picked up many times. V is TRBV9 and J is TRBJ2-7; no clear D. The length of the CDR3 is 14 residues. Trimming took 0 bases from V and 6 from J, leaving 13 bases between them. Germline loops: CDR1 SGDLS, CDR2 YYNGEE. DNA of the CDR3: TGTGCCAGCAGCGTAGACGTCTTCACCGGCGAGCAGTACTTC. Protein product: CASSVDVFTGEQYF.

The CDR3 protein is CASSLVGPGEDTQYF. The CDR3, as DNA: TGTGCCAGCAGTTTAGTGGGGCCAGGGGAGGATACGCAGTATTTT. V and J are TRBV28 and TRBJ2-3, with D maybe TRBD1 (6 bases). The length of the CDR3 is 15 residues. Germline CDR1 and CDR2: MDHEN and SYDVKM. V lost 2 bases, J lost 6 bases, and 15 bases lay in between.

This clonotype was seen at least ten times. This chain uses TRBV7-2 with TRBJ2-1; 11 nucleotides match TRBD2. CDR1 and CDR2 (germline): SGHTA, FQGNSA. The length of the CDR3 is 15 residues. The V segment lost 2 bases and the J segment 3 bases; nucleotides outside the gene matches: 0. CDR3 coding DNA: TGTGCCAGCAGCTTACTAGCGGGGGGCTACAATGAGCAGTTCTTC. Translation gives CASSLLAGGYNEQFF. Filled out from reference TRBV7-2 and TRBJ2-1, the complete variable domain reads GAGVSQSPSNKVTEKGKDVELRCDPISGHTALYWYRQSLGQGLEFLIYFQGNSAPDKSGLPSDRFSAERTGGSVSTLTIQRTQQEDSAVYLCASSLLAGGYNEQFFGPGTRLTVL.

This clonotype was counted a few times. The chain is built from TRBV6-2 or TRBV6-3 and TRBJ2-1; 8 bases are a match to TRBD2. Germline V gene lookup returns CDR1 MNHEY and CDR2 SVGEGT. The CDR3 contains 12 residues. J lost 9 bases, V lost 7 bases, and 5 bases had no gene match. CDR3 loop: CASNEREFEQFF. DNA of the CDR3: TGTGCCAGCAACGAGCGGGAGTTTGAGCAGTTCTTC.

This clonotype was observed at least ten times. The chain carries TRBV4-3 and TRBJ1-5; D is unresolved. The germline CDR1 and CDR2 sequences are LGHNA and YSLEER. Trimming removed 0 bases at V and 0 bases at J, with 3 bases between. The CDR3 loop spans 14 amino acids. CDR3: CASSQDYSNQPQHF. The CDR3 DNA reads TGCGCCAGCAGCCAAGACTATAGCAATCAGCCCCAGCATTTT.

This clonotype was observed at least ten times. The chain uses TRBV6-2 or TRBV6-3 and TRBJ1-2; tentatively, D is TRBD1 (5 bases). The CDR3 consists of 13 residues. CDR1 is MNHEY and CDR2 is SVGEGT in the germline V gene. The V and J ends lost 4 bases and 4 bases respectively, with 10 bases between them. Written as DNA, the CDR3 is TGTGCCAGCAGTTCATCCGGGGCCTATGGCTACACCTTC. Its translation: CASSSSGAYGYTF.

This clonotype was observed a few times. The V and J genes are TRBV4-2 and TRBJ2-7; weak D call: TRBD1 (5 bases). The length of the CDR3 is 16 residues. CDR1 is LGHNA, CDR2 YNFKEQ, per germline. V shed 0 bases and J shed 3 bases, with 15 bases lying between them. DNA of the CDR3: TGTGCCAGCAGCCAAGATATACAGGTGGATAACTACGAGCAGTACTTC. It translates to CASSQDIQVDNYEQYF.